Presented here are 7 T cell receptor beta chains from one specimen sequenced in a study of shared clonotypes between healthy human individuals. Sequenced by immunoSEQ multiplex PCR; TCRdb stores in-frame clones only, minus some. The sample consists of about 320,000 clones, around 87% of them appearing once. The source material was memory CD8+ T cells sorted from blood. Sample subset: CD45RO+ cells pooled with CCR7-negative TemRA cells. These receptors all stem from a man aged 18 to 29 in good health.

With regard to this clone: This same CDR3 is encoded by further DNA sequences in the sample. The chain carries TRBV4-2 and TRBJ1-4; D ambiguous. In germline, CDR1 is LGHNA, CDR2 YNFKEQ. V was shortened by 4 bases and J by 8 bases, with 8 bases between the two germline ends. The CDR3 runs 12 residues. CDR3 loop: CASSPLGEKLFF. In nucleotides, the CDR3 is TGTGCCAGCAGCCCGCTGGGGGAAAAACTGTTTTTT.

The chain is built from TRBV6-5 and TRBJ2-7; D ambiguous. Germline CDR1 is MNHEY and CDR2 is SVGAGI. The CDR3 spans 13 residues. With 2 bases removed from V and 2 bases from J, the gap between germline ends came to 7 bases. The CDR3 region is CASSYGRTYEQYF. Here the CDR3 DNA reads TGTGCCAGCAGTTACGGGCGGACCTACGAGCAGTACTTC.

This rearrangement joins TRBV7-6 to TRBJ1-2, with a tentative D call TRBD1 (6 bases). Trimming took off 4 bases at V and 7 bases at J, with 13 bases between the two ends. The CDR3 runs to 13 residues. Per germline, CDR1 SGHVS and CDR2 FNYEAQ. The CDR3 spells CASSWAPRGGYTF. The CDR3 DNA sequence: TGTGCCAGCAGCTGGGCCCCCAGGGGTGGCTACACCTTC. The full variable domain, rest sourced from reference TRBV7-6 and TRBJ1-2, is GAGVSQSPRYKVTKRGQDVALRCDPISGHVSLYWYRQALGQGPEFLTYFNYEAQQDKSGLPNDRFSAERPEGSISTLTIQRTEQRDSAMYRCASSWAPRGGYTFGSGTRLTVV.

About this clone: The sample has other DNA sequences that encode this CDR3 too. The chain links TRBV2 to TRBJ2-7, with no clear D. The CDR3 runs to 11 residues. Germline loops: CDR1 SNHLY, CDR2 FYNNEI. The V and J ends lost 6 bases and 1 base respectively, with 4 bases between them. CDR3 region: CASSLSYEQYF. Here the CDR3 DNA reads TGTGCCAGCAGCCTATCCTACGAGCAGTACTTC.

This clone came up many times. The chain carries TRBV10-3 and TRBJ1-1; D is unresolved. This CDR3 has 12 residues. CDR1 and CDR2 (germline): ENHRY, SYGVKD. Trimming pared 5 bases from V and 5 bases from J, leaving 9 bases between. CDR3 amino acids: CAISRVRTEAFF. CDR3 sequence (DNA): TGTGCCATCAGTCGGGTTCGGACTGAAGCTTTCTTT.

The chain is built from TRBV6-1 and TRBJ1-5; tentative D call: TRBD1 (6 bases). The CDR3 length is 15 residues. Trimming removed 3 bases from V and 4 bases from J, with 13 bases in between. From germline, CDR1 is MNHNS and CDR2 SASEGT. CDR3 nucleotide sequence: TGTGCCAGCAGTGAGGGACACGCGCGTAATCAGCCCCAGCATTTT. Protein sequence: CASSEGHARNQPQHF.

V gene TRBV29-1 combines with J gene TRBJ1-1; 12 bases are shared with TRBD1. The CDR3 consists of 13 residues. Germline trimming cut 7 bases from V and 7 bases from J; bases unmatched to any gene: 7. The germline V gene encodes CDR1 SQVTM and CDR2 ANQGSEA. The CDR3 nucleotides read TGCAGCGGGCGGGACAGGGGGCCTGATGAAGCTTTCTTT. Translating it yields CSGRDRGPDEAFF.